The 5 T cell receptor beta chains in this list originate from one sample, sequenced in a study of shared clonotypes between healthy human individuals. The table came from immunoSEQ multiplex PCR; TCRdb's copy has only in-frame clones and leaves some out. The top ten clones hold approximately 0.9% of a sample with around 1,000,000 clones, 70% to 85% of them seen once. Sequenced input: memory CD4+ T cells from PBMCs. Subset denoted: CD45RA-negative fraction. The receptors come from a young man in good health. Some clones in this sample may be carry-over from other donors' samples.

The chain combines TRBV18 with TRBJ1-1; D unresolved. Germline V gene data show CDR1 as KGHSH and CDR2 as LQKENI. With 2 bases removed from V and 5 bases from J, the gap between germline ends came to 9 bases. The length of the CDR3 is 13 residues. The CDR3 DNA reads TGTGCCAGCTCACCAGGGAAAAGTACTGAAGCTTTCTTT. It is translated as CASSPGKSTEAFF. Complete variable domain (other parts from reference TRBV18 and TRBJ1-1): NAGVMQNPRHLVRRRGQEARLRCSPMKGHSHVYWYRQLPEEGLKFMVYLQKENIIDESGMPKERFSAEFPKEGPSILRIQQVVRGDSAAYFCASSPGKSTEAFFGQGTRLTVV.

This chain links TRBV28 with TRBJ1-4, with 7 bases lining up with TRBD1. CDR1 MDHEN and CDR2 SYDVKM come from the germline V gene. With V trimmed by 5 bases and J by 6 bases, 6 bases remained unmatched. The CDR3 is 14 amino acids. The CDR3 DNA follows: TGTGCCAGCAGTCCTAACAGGGGTTATGAAAAACTGTTTTTT. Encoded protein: CASSPNRGYEKLFF.

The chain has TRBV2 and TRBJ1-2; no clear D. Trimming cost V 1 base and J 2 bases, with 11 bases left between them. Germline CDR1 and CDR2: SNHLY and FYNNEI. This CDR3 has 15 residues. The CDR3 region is CASSEGLTLNYGYTF. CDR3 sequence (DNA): TGTGCCAGCAGTGAAGGGCTGACACTCAACTATGGCTACACCTTC.

The CDR3 loop reads CATPGTGANQPQHF. As DNA, the CDR3 is TGTGCCACCCCCGGGACAGGGGCCAATCAGCCCCAGCATTTT. The rearrangement uses TRBV28 and TRBJ1-5, with 10 bases aligning to TRBD1. The J segment lost 3 bases and the V segment lost 10 bases, leaving 6 bases of the junction unmatched. The CDR3 is 14 amino acids. From germline, CDR1 is MDHEN and CDR2 SYDVKM.

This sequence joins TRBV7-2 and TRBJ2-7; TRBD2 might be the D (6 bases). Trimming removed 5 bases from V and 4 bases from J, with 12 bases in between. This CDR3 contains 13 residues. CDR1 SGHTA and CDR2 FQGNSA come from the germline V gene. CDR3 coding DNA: TGTGCCAGCAGCCCCCCCGGGACTTACGAGCAGTACTTC. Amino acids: CASSPPGTYEQYF.